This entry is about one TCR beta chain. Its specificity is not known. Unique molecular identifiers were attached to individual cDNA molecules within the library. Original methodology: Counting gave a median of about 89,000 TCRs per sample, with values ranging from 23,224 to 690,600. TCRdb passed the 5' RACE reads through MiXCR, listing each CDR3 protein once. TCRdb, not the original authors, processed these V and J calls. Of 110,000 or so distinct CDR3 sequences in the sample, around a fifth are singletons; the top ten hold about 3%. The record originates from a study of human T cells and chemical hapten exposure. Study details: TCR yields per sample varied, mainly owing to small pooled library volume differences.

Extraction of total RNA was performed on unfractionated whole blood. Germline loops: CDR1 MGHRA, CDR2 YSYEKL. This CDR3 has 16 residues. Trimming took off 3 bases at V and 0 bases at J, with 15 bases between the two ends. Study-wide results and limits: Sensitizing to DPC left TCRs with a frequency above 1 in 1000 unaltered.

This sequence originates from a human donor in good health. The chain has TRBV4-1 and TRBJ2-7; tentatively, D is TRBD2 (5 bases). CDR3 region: CASSQGDSAGSYEQYF. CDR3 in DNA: TGCGCCAGCAGCCAGGGAGATTCAGCCGGCTCCTACGAGCAGTACTTC.